The clone carrying this T cell receptor beta chain was detected only once. Clones were read by immunoSEQ multiplex PCR, and TCRdb kept only the in-frame ones, dropping some. The sample includes about 42,000 clones, approximately 91% of them seen just once. This sample is drawn from a study of T cell changes during pregnancy in multiple sclerosis. Trimming took off 7 bases at V and 10 bases at J, with 18 bases between the two ends. CDR1 and CDR2 (germline): SGHTA, FQGTGA. CDR3 size: 13 residues. This receptor was obtained from a female donor with multiple sclerosis, enrolled in a pregnancy study. The sample in question was CD4+ T cells from peripheral blood mononuclear cells, obtained before pregnancy. V usage is TRBV7-3 and J usage is TRBJ2-3; tentative D call: TRBD1 (6 bases). CDR3 bases: TGTGCCAGCACACGGGAACCCGGGACACCGCAGTATTTT. It yields the protein CASTREPGTPQYF.